The 24 T cell receptor beta chains in this list originate from one sample, sequenced in a study of shared clonotypes between healthy human individuals. Repertoires were generated with immunoSEQ multiplex PCR, while TCRdb's copy carries only in-frame clones and drops some. The table has fewer than 1.6 million clones, less than 99% seen once; the top ten hold roughly 0.35%. Sample: naive CD4+ T cells sorted from blood. Subset denoted: CD45RA+ positively selected. The source of these receptors is a man aged 30 to 39 in good health.

V gene TRBV7-8 combines with J gene TRBJ2-2, with 8 bases identical to TRBD1. Looked up from germline, CDR1 is SGHVS and CDR2 is FQNEAQ. The CDR3 is made up of 15 amino acids. V lost 3 bases, J lost 3 bases, and 3 bases stayed unmatched. The DNA of the CDR3 is TGTGCCAGCAGCTTCGGACAGGGCTACACCGGGGAGCTGTTTTTT. Translation: CASSFGQGYTGELFF.

This chain connects TRBV18 to TRBJ2-7, with 7 bases matching TRBD1. The CDR3 is 16 residues long. V was pared by 1 base and J by 3 bases, with 9 bases of the junction left unmatched. Germline lookup yields CDR1 KGHSH and CDR2 LQKENI. The CDR3 DNA follows: TGTGCCAGCTCACCACGGGAGACAGGGATCATCTACGAGCAGTACTTC. This encodes CASSPRETGIIYEQYF. Based on the CDR3 plus reference TRBV18 and TRBJ2-7, the full variable domain is NAGVMQNPRHLVRRRGQEARLRCSPMKGHSHVYWYRQLPEEGLKFMVYLQKENIIDESGMPKERFSAEFPKEGPSILRIQQVVRGDSAAYFCASSPRETGIIYEQYFGPGTRLTVT.

This chain links TRBV18 with TRBJ2-7; 10 bases are a match to TRBD2. The germline CDR1 and CDR2 sequences are KGHSH and LQKENI. The V gene end was trimmed by 6 bases and the J gene end by 1 base; junction bases not matched to a gene: 9. This CDR3 contains 16 residues. CDR3 amino acids: CASSDTRLAGSYEQYF. CDR3 sequence (DNA): TGTGCCAGCTCGGATACTCGACTAGCGGGTTCCTACGAGCAGTACTTC.

The chain links TRBV19 to TRBJ2-1; TRBD2 matches 12 bases. The CDR3 has 15 amino acids. The J segment lost 10 bases and the V segment lost 1 base, leaving 5 bases of the junction unmatched. CDR1 and CDR2 (germline): LNHDA, SQIVND (reference sequence). The CDR3 sequence is CASSIASGRAREQFF. In nucleotides, the CDR3 is TGTGCCAGTAGTATAGCTAGCGGGAGGGCCAGGGAGCAGTTCTTC.

This clone was seen once. Other DNA sequences from this sample encode an identical CDR3 as well. The gene calls are TRBV18 and TRBJ2-6; D remains ambiguous. CDR3 size: 15 residues. V shed 4 bases and J shed 0 bases, with 7 bases lying between them. CDR1 is KGHSH and CDR2 is LQKENI in the germline V gene. CDR3 coding DNA: TGTGCCAGCTCACTACAATCCTCTGGGGCCAACGTCCTGACTTTC. Amino acid sequence: CASSLQSSGANVLTF.

The chain uses TRBV11-2 and TRBJ2-1; tentatively, D is TRBD2 (6 bases). Trimming left V 5 bases short and J 6 bases short, with 20 bases between. The CDR3 consists of 16 residues. Germline values: CDR1 SGHAT, CDR2 FQNNGV. CDR3 in amino acids: CASSQNSGVRSNEQFF. CDR3 sequence (DNA): TGTGCCAGCAGCCAAAATTCGGGAGTGAGGTCCAATGAGCAGTTCTTC.

The CDR3 DNA reads TGTGCCAGCAGTTACAGGCGCACAGATACGCAGTATTTT. Translated: CASSYRRTDTQYF. The chain employs TRBV27 and TRBJ2-3; possible D gene TRBD1, 5 bases. In germline, CDR1 is MNHEY, CDR2 SMNVEV (reference sequence). The CDR3 runs to 13 residues. V shed 4 bases and J shed 1 base, with 6 bases lying between them.

This chain links TRBV6-1 with TRBJ2-3; D possibly corresponds to TRBD1 (5 bases). This CDR3 spans 14 amino acids. The germline V and J ends were trimmed by 6 bases and 8 bases, with 18 bases remaining between them. The germline V gene has CDR1 MNHNS and CDR2 SASEGT. CDR3 bases: TGTGCCAGCAGGGACACCGCCCTTGACAGTACGCAGTATTTT. Its protein is CASRDTALDSTQYF.

Concerning this clone itself: Other DNA sequences in this specimen translate into the identical CDR3. The rearrangement links TRBV7-2 to TRBJ2-1, with D uncertain. The germline V gene encodes CDR1 SGHTA and CDR2 FQGNSA. CDR3 length: 11 residues. V was trimmed by 3 bases and J by 6 bases, leaving 3 bases between them. The CDR3 protein is CASSFSNEQFF. The DNA of the CDR3 is TGTGCCAGCAGCTTCTCCAATGAGCAGTTCTTC.

V gene TRBV28 combines with J gene TRBJ2-3, with D perhaps being TRBD1 or TRBD2 (5 bases each). This CDR3 is 18 amino acids long. Looked up from germline, CDR1 is MDHEN and CDR2 is SYDVKM. The V end lost 4 bases, the J end lost 4 bases, and 24 bases lay between the germline ends. The CDR3 reads CASSSTGTIGSLADTQYF. CDR3 nucleotides: TGTGCCAGCAGTTCGACCGGGACCATTGGTAGTTTGGCAGATACGCAGTATTTT.

V is TRBV21-1 and J is TRBJ1-4. TRBV21-1 is recorded as a pseudogene. The CDR3 runs 17 residues. The CDR3 region has the DNA TGTGCCTGCTCGGGGCACCACCACGGGAAGAGATATGAAAAACTGTTTTTT. Translating it yields CACSGHHHGKRYEKLFF.

This clone was picked up one time. The V call is TRBV4-3, the J call TRBJ2-5; TRBD2 aligns across 9 bases. The germline V gene has CDR1 LGHNA and CDR2 YSLEER. The V and J ends lost 1 base and 5 bases, in that order; junction bases with no gene match: 8. CDR3 length: 16 residues. The CDR3, as DNA: TGCGCCAGCAGCCAAGGTCCAGCGGGAGGTACGGAGACCCAGTACTTC. This encodes CASSQGPAGGTETQYF.

A word on this clone: Germline and junction disagree at one end, which may indicate a read error. Other DNA sequences in this specimen translate into the identical CDR3. The CDR3 nucleotides read TGTGCCAGCAGCTTGGTAGGGTTTTGGTACGAGCAATACTTC. Translation: CASSLVGFWYEQYF. The chain is built from TRBV5-5 and TRBJ2-7; D gene ambiguous. Germline CDR1 reads SGHKS; CDR2 reads YYEKEE (reference sequence). This CDR3 is 14 amino acids long.

This clone was counted once. The gene calls are TRBV6-5 and TRBJ1-4; D remains ambiguous. The V gene lost 5 bases and the J gene lost 15 bases, with 13 bases spanning the gap. CDR1 is MNHEY, CDR2 SVGAGI, per germline. The CDR3 covers 11 residues. The CDR3 region has the DNA TGTGCCAGCAGTGCCCCGTTAGTGATGTTTTTT. Translation: CASSAPLVMFF.

As regards this clone: This specimen includes other DNA sequences encoding the same CDR3. The J gene is TRBJ2-5, the V gene TRBV14; D gene ambiguous. V lost 0 bases and J lost 5, with 4 bases in between. CDR1 is SGHDN and CDR2 is FVKESK in the germline V gene. This CDR3 comprises 12 residues. Here the CDR3 reads CASSQDWETQYF. CDR3 in DNA: TGTGCCAGCAGCCAAGATTGGGAGACCCAGTACTTC.

V gene TRBV10-2 combines with J gene TRBJ2-7; D ambiguous. This CDR3 comprises 15 residues. V dropped 5 bases and J dropped 0 bases, with 14 bases sitting between them. Germline V gene data show CDR1 as WSHSY and CDR2 as SAAADI. Here the CDR3 DNA reads TGCGCCAGCAGTCAGGAGAGCCACTTCTCCTACGAGCAGTACTTC. Protein: CASSQESHFSYEQYF.

The V gene is TRBV28, the J gene TRBJ2-1; TRBD2 is a possible D gene (6 bases). Per the germline V gene, CDR1 is MDHEN and CDR2 is SYDVKM. CDR3 length: 16 residues. Trimming shortened V by 6 bases and J by 4 bases, and 19 bases separated the two germline ends. As DNA, the CDR3 is TGTGCCAGCAGCAGGAGAGCGGGCAGAGGTTACAATGAGCAGTTCTTC. Amino acid sequence: CASSRRAGRGYNEQFF.

The chain links TRBV18 to TRBJ2-3, with no clear D. Germline V gene sequence: CDR1 KGHSH, CDR2 LQKENI. V was shortened by 2 bases and J by 3 bases, with 15 bases between the two germline ends. This CDR3 is built from 16 residues. CDR3 in amino acids: CASSPDPVGKTDTQYF. The CDR3 bases are TGTGCCAGCTCACCAGATCCCGTGGGCAAAACAGATACGCAGTATTTT.

This sequence joins TRBV5-1 and TRBJ1-3; 8 nucleotides line up with TRBD1. The trim removed 3 bases at V and 1 base at J, leaving 9 bases unmatched. Germline V gene lookup returns CDR1 SGHRS and CDR2 YFSETQ. The CDR3 extends over 17 amino acids. Written as DNA, the CDR3 is TGCGCCAGCAGCTCTGGGGGAGGACAGGGTTCTGGAAACACCATATATTTT. Translated: CASSSGGGQGSGNTIYF.

As DNA, the CDR3 is TGTGCCAGCAGCTTATTCCTAGCGGGAGTACAGTCCAACGAGCAGTACTTC. Translated: CASSLFLAGVQSNEQYF. The V gene is TRBV7-2, the J gene TRBJ2-7, with 10 positions matching TRBD2. Germline V gives CDR1 SGHTA, CDR2 FQGNSA. This CDR3 is 17 amino acids long. V was pared by 2 bases and J by 5 bases, with 12 bases of the junction left unmatched.

This rearrangement joins TRBV2 to TRBJ2-3; D gene unclear. The ends were cut back, 3 bases at V and 4 bases at J, with 8 bases in the middle. Per the germline V gene, CDR1 is SNHLY and CDR2 is FYNNEI. The CDR3 contains 13 residues. The CDR3, as DNA: TGTGCCAGCAGTGAGAATAACCCAGATACGCAGTATTTT. This encodes CASSENNPDTQYF.

The V gene is TRBV9, the J gene TRBJ1-1, with 8 bases fitting TRBD1. Germline loops: CDR1 SGDLS, CDR2 YYNGEE. V shed 1 base and J 1 base; nucleotides not matched to a gene: 3. CDR3 length equals 15 residues. The CDR3 reads CASSVITGGNTEAFF. CDR3 DNA sequence: TGTGCCAGCAGCGTAATTACAGGGGGGAACACTGAAGCTTTCTTT.

As concerns this clone: The sample holds other DNA sequences that translate to the same CDR3. The chain employs TRBV7-9 and TRBJ2-5, with TRBD2 as a possible D gene (6 bases). Trimming cost V 2 bases and J 2 bases, with 6 bases left between them. Germline-derived CDR1 and CDR2 are SEHNR and FQNEAQ (reference sequence). This CDR3 contains 13 residues. CDR3 protein: CASSLRGQETQYF. The CDR3 DNA sequence: TGTGCCAGCAGCTTACGGGGGCAAGAGACCCAGTACTTC.

This chain links TRBV18 with TRBJ2-3, with unresolved D. The germline V gene encodes CDR1 KGHSH and CDR2 LQKENI. The V and J ends lost 3 bases and 4 bases respectively, with 11 bases between them. The CDR3 is 14 residues long. This CDR3 is CASSPPARPDTQYF. CDR3 nucleotides: TGTGCCAGCTCACCCCCTGCTAGGCCAGATACGCAGTATTTT.